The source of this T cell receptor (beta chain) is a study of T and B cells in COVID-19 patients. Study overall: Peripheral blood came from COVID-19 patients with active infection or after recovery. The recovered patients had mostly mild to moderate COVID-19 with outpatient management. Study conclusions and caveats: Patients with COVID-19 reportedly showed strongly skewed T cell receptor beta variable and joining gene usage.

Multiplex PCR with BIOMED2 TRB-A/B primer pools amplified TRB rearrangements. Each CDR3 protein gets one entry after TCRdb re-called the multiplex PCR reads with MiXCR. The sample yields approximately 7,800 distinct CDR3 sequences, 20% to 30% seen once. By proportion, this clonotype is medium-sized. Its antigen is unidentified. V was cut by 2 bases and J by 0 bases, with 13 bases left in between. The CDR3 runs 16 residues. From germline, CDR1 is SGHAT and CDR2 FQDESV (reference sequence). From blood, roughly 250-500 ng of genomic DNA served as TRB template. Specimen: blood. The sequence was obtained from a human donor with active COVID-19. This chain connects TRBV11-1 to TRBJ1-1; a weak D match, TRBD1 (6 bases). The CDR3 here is CASSLRGRSMNTEAFF. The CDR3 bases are TGTGCCAGCAGCTTAAGGGGGAGGTCCATGAACACTGAAGCTTTCTTT.